This T cell receptor beta chain derives from a study of shared clonotypes between healthy human individuals. Researchers ran the assay at a deep level. This table comes from immunoSEQ multiplex PCR, and its TCRdb copy is limited to in-frame clones, with some not included. The sample yields about 490,000 clones, 70% to 85% seen once. The germline CDR1 and CDR2 sequences are SGHVS and FNYEAQ. V was pared by 5 bases and J by 5 bases, with 3 bases of the junction left unmatched. The CDR3 has 14 residues. Of note for this clone: The same CDR3 is also encoded by other DNA sequences in this sample.

Nashville, Tennessee was home to all donors, who were Caucasian adults. Sequenced input: PBMCs. The chain carries TRBV7-6 and TRBJ2-1; 10 bases align to TRBD2. The receptor was isolated from a woman in her thirties or forties in good health. Some clones in this sample may be carry-over from other donors' samples. CDR3 sequence reads: CASSLGLADNEQFF. The DNA of the CDR3 is TGTGCCAGCAGCCTCGGACTAGCGGACAATGAGCAGTTCTTC.